This T cell receptor beta chain was identified in a study of T-cell memory formation after mild COVID-19. Background on the study: Across donors, TCR clusters were largely donor specific. General study results and limits: CD4+ contracting clones lay mainly in CM and EM, CD8+ ones in EMRA.

With constant-segment primers, 5'RACE yielded cDNA libraries of TCR alpha and TCR beta that carried sample barcodes and UMIs. TCRdb fed the 5' RACE reads into MiXCR, producing one record per CDR3 protein. Of just under 550,000 distinct CDR3 sequences in the sample, over 20% were seen once. Concerning this clonotype itself: The target antigen is unknown.

The CDR3 contains 16 residues. V gave up 1 base and J gave up 4 bases; unmatched junction bases: 7. The receptor comes from an adult woman who had mild COVID-19 (a few samples of this study predate the infection). Cell type and time point are not known. What was sequenced was PBMCs or a T cell subset sorted from them (not recorded which). The rearrangement uses TRBV12-3 or TRBV12-4 and TRBJ2-5; 9 bases align to TRBD2. CDR3 loop: CASSLGRLAEGETQYF. The CDR3 nucleotides read TGTGCCAGCAGTTTAGGTCGACTAGCGGAGGGAGAGACCCAGTACTTC.